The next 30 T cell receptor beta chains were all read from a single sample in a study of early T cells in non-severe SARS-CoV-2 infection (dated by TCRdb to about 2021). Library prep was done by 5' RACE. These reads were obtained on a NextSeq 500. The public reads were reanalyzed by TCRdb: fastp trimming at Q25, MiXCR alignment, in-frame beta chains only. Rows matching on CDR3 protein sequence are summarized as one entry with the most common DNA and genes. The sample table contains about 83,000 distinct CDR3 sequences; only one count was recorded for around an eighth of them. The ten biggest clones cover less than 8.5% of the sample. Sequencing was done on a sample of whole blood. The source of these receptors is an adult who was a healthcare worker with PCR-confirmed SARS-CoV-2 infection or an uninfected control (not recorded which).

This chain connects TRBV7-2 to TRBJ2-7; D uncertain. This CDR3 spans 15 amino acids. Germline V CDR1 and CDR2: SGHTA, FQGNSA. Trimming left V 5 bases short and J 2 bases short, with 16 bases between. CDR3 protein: CASSPPSLGAYEQYF. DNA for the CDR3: TGTGCCAGCAGCCCGCCCTCTCTTGGGGCCTACGAGCAGTACTTC.

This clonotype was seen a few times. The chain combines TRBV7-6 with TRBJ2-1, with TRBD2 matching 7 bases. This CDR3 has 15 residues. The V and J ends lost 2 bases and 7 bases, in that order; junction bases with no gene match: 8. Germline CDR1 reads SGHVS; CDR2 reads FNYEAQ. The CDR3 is CASSLKGTTWNEQFF. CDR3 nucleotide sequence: TGTGCCAGCAGCTTAAAGGGGACTACCTGGAATGAGCAGTTCTTC.

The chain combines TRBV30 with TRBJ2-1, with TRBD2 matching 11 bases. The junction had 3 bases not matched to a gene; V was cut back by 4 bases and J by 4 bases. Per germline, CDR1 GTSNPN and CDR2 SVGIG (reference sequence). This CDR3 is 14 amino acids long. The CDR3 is CAWMGLAAYNEQFF. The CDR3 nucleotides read TGTGCCTGGATGGGACTAGCGGCATACAATGAGCAGTTCTTC. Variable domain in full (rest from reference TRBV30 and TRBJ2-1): SQTIHQWPATLVQPVGSPLSLECTVEGTSNPNLYWYRQAAGRGLQLLFYSVGIGQISSEVPQNLSASRPQDRQFILSSKKLLLSDSGFYLCAWMGLAAYNEQFFGPGTRLTVL.

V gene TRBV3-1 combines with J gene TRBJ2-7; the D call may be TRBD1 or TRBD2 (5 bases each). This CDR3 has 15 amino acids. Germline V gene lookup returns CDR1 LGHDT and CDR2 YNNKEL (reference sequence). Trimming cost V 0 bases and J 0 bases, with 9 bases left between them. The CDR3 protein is CASSQETGLSYEQYF. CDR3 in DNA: TGTGCCAGCAGCCAAGAGACGGGGCTCTCCTACGAGCAGTACTTC.

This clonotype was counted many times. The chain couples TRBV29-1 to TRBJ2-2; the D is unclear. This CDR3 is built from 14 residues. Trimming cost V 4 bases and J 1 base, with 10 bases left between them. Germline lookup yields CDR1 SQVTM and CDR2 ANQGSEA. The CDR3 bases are TGCAGCGTTGGGAGTCTATTGAACACCGGGGAGCTGTTTTTT. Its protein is CSVGSLLNTGELFF.

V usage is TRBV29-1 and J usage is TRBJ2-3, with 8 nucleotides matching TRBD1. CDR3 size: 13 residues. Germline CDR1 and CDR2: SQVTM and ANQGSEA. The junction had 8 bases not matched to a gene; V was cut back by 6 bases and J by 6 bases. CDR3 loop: CSVNRGVVDTQYF. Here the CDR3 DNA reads TGCAGCGTGAACAGGGGGGTAGTGGATACGCAGTATTTT.

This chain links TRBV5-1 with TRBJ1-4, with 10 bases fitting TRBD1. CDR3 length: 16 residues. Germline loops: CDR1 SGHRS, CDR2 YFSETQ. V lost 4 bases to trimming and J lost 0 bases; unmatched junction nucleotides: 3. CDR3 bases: TGCGCCAGCAGCCCGGGACAGGGGCCAACTAATGAAAAACTGTTTTTT. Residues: CASSPGQGPTNEKLFF.

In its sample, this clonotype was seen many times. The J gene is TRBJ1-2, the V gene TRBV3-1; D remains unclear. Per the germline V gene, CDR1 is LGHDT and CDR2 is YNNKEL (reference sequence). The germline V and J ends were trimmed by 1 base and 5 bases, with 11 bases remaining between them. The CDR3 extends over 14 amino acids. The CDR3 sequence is CASSQGAIVYGYTF. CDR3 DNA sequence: TGTGCCAGCAGCCAAGGGGCGATTGTTTATGGCTACACCTTC.

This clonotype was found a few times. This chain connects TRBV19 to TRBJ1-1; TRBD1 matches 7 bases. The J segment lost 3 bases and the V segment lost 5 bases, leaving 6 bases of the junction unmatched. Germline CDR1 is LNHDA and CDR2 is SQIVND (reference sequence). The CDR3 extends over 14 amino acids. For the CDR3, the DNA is TGTGCCAGTAGTGTGACAGGGAGGGACACTGAAGCTTTCTTT. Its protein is CASSVTGRDTEAFF.

Here the CDR3 reads CASSLGHSDYNEQFF. The CDR3, as DNA: TGTGCCAGCAGCTTAGGTCACTCTGACTACAATGAGCAGTTCTTC. The chain joins TRBV7-9 to TRBJ2-1, with D unresolved. This CDR3 is built from 15 residues. From germline, CDR1 is SEHNR and CDR2 FQNEAQ (reference sequence). V gave up 1 base and J gave up 3 bases, with 10 bases separating them. Looking up the rest from reference TRBV7-9 and TRBJ2-1 gives the full variable domain: DTGVSQNPRHKITKRGQNVTFRCDPISEHNRLYWYRQTLGQGPEFLTYFQNEAQLEKSRLLSDRFSAERPKGSFSTLEIQRTEQGDSAMYLCASSLGHSDYNEQFFGPGTRLTVL.

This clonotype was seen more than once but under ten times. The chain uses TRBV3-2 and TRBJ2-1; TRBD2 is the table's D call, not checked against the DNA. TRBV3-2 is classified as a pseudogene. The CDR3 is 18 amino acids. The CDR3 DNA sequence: TGTGCCAGCAGCCAAGATGGGCGGGAGCGCTACCACCACGATGAGCAGTTCTTC. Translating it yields CASSQDGRERYHHDEQFF.

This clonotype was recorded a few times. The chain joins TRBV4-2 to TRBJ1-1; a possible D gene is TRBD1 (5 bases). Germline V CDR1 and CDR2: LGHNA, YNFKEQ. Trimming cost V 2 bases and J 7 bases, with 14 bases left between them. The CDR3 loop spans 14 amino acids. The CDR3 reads CASSQTGQPYEAFF. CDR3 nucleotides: TGTGCCAGCAGCCAAACCGGACAACCCTATGAAGCTTTCTTT.

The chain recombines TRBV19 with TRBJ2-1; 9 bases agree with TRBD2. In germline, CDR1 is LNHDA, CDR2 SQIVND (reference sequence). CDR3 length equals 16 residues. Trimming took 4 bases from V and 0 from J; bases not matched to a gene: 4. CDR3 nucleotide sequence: TGTGCCAGTAGTACGGCGGGAGGGATCTCCTACAATGAGCAGTTCTTC. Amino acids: CASSTAGGISYNEQFF.

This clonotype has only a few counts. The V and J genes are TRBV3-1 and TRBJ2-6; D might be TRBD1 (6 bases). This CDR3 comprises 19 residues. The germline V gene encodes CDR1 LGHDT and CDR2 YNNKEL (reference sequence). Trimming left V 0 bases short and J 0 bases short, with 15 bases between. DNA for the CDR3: TGTGCCAGCAGCCAAGAAAAGGGGGTCCTCCGCTCTGGGGCCAACGTCCTGACTTTC. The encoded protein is CASSQEKGVLRSGANVLTF.

CDR3 residues: CASSPILAVGREQFF. The CDR3 coding sequence is TGTGCCAGCAGCCCAATCCTAGCGGTAGGCCGCGAGCAGTTCTTC. The chain employs TRBV13 and TRBJ2-1; 7 nucleotides line up with TRBD2. Germline V gene lookup returns CDR1 PRHDT and CDR2 FYEKMQ (reference sequence). The CDR3 is made up of 15 amino acids. V shed 5 bases and J 10 bases; nucleotides not matched to a gene: 14.

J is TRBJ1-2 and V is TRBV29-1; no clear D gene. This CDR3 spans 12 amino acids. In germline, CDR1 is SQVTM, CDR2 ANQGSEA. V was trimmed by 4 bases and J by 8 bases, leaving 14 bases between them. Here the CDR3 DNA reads TGCAGCGTTGTTGAGCCCGGCTTAGGCTACACCTTC. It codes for CSVVEPGLGYTF.

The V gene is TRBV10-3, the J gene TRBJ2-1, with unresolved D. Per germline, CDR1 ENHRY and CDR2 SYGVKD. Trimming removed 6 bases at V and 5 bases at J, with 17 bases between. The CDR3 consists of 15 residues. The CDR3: CAISHDPRKDNEQFF. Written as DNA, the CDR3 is TGTGCCATCAGCCACGACCCGAGGAAGGACAATGAGCAGTTCTTC.

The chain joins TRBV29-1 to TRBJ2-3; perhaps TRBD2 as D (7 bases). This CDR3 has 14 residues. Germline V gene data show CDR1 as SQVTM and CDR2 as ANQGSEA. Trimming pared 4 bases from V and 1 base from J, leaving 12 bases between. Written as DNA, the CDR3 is TGCAGCGTTGGATGGGGGGGCCGCACAGATACGCAGTATTTT. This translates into CSVGWGGRTDTQYF.

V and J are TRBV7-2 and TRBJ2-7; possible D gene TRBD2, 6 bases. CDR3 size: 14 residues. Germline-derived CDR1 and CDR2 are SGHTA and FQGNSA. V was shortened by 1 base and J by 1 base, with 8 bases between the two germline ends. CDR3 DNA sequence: TGTGCCAGCAGCTTAGTGGGGGGATCCTACGAGCAGTACTTC. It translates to CASSLVGGSYEQYF.

The CDR3 nucleotides read TGTGCCAGCAGTGAAACCGGACAAAGGCCCTACGAGCAGTACTTC. Translating gives CASSETGQRPYEQYF. The V and J genes are TRBV25-1 and TRBJ2-7, with D tentatively TRBD1 (5 bases). The CDR3 totals 15 residues. Per the germline V gene, CDR1 is MGHDK and CDR2 is SYGVNS. Trimming took 2 bases from V and 2 from J, leaving 13 bases between them.

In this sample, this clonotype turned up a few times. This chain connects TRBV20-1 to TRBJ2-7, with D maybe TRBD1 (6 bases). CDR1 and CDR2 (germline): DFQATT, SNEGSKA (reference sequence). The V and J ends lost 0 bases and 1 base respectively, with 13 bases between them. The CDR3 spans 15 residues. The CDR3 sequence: CSARDPRGPSYEQYF. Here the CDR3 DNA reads TGCAGTGCTAGAGATCCCAGGGGTCCATCCTACGAGCAGTACTTC.

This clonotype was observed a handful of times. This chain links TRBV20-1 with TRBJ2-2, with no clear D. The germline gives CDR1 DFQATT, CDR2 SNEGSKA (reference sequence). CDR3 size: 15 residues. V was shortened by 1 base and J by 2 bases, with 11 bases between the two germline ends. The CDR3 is CSARGHSFNTGELFF. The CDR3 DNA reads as TGCAGTGCTAGAGGACATTCCTTTAACACCGGGGAGCTGTTTTTT.

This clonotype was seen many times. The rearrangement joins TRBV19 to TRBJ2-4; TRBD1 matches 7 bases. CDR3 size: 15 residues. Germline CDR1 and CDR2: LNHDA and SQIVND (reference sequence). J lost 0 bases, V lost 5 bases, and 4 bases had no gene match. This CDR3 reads CASSQGGEAKNIQYF. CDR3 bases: TGTGCCAGTAGTCAAGGGGGCGAAGCCAAAAACATTCAGTACTTC.

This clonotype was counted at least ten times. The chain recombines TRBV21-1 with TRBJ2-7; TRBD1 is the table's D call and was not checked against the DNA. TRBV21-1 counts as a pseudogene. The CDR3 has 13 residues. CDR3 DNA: TGTGCCAGCCTGGACAAGGTTACCTACGAGCAGTACTTC. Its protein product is CASLDKVTYEQYF.

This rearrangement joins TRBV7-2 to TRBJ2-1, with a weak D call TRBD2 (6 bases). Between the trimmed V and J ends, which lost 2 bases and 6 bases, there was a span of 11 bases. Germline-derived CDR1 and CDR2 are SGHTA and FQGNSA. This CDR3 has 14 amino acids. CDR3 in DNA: TGTGCCAGCAGCTTAAGCCCCGGGGGCAATGAGCAGTTCTTC. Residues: CASSLSPGGNEQFF.

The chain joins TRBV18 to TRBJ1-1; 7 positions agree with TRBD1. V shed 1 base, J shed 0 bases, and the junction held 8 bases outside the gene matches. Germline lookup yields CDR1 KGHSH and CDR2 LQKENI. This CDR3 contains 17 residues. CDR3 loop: CASSPRRQGVMNTEAFF. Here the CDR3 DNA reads TGTGCCAGCTCACCACGGCGACAGGGAGTAATGAACACTGAAGCTTTCTTT.

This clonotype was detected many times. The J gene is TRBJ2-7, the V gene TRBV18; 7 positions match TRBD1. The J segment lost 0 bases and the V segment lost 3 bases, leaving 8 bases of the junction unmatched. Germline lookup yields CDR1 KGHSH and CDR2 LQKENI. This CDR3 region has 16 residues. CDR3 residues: CASSPRDRIYSYEQYF. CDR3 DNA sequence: TGTGCCAGCTCACCCCGGGACAGAATCTACTCCTACGAGCAGTACTTC.

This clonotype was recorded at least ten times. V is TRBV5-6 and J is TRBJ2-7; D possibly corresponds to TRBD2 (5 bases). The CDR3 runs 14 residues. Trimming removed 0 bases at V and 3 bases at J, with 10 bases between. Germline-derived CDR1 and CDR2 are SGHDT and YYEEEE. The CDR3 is CASSLAGSFYEQYF. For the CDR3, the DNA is TGTGCCAGCAGCTTGGCGGGAAGTTTCTACGAGCAGTACTTC.

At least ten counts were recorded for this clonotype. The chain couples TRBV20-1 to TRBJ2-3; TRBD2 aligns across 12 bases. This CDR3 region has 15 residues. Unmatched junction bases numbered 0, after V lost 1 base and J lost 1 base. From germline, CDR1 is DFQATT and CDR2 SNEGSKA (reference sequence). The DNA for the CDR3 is TGCAGTGCTAGAGCTAGCGGGAGGGGCACAGATACGCAGTATTTT. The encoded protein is CSARASGRGTDTQYF.

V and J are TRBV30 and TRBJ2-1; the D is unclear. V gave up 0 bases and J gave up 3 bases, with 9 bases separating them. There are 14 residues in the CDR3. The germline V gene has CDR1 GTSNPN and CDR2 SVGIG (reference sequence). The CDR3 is CAWSVRRSYNEQFF. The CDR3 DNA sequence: TGTGCCTGGAGTGTACGGCGGAGCTACAATGAGCAGTTCTTC. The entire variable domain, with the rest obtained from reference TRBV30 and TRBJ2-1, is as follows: SQTIHQWPATLVQPVGSPLSLECTVEGTSNPNLYWYRQAAGRGLQLLFYSVGIGQISSEVPQNLSASRPQDRQFILSSKKLLLSDSGFYLCAWSVRRSYNEQFFGPGTRLTVL.